The 8 T cell receptor beta chains given below trace back to one sample, sequenced in a study of control samples from healthy donors and cancer patients. Sequenced by immunoSEQ multiplex PCR; TCRdb stores in-frame clones only, minus some. Of around 92,000 clones listed, roughly four fifths were seen once; the top ten hold about 2%. The source material was blood. The receptors shown here come from a man in his fifties or sixties in good health.

This clone was picked up one time. This chain links TRBV7-9 with TRBJ2-4; 8 nucleotides agree with TRBD1. From germline, CDR1 is SEHNR and CDR2 FQNEAQ (reference sequence). V shed 4 bases, J shed 10 bases, and the junction held 6 bases outside the gene matches. The CDR3 covers 13 residues. The CDR3 reads CASSSPGQEIQYF. CDR3 coding DNA: TGTGCCAGCAGCTCTCCGGGACAGGAGATTCAGTACTTC.

The CDR3 sequence: CASSGLERETQYF. The CDR3 coding sequence is TGTGCCAGTAGTGGACTGGAACGAGAGACCCAGTACTTC. This rearrangement joins TRBV19 to TRBJ2-5; D might be TRBD2 (5 bases). V shed 5 bases and J shed 4 bases, with 11 bases lying between them. Looked up from germline, CDR1 is LNHDA and CDR2 is SQIVND (reference sequence). The CDR3 spans 13 residues.

V is TRBV5-6 and J is TRBJ2-7; D tentatively fits TRBD1 or TRBD2 (5 bases each). The germline gives CDR1 SGHDT, CDR2 YYEEEE. This CDR3 spans 15 amino acids. Trimming cost V 3 bases and J 3 bases, with 16 bases left between them. The CDR3 reads CASSSTVGVGYEQYF. CDR3 DNA sequence: TGTGCCAGCAGCTCGACGGTGGGGGTCGGCTACGAGCAGTACTTC. The variable domain in full, completed from reference TRBV5-6 and TRBJ2-7, reads DAGVTQSPTHLIKTRGQQVTLRCSPKSGHDTVSWYQQALGQGPQFIFQYYEEEERQRGNFPDRFSGHQFPNYSSELNVNALLLGDSALYLCASSSTVGVGYEQYFGPGTRLTVT.

The chain employs TRBV10-2 and TRBJ2-7; 10 bases map to TRBD2. The CDR3 sequence is 15 residues long. Germline V gene data show CDR1 as WSHSY and CDR2 as SAAADI. The trim removed 5 bases at V and 3 bases at J, leaving 7 bases unmatched. The CDR3 nucleotides read TGCGCCAGCAGTTCCGGGACTAGCGTATACTACGAGCAGTACTTC. This sequence encodes CASSSGTSVYYEQYF.

V usage is TRBV5-8 and J usage is TRBJ2-5; 7 bases align to TRBD2. Trimming at V came to 5 bases and at J to 4 bases, leaving 11 bases not matched to a gene. Per the germline V gene, CDR1 is SGHTS and CDR2 is YDEGEE. The CDR3 runs to 15 residues. CDR3 sequence: CASSPRGVTSETQYF. The CDR3, as DNA: TGTGCCAGCAGTCCCCGGGGGGTAACATCAGAGACCCAGTACTTC.

This clone was found once. The CDR3 DNA sequence: TGTGCCAGCCTCTCCCTGGTTACGCAGTATTTT. It translates to CASLSLVTQYF. The chain couples TRBV5-5 to TRBJ2-3, with unresolved D. Trimming cost V 7 bases and J 8 bases, with 11 bases left between them. The CDR3 covers 11 residues. CDR1 and CDR2 (germline): SGHKS, YYEKEE (reference sequence).

V and J are TRBV7-9 and TRBJ2-1; D gene unclear. In germline, CDR1 is SEHNR, CDR2 FQNEAQ (reference sequence). The CDR3 has 15 amino acids. Trimming cost V 5 bases and J 4 bases, with 15 bases left between them. CDR3 residues: CASSPSTVSYNEQFF. The CDR3 region has the DNA TGTGCCAGCAGCCCGAGCACGGTTTCGTACAATGAGCAGTTCTTC.

This clone was seen a handful of times. This chain connects TRBV29-1 to TRBJ2-2, with D hard to call. Trimming pared 5 bases from V and 11 bases from J, leaving 21 bases between. Germline V gives CDR1 SQVTM, CDR2 ANQGSEA. The CDR3 has 14 amino acids. The CDR3 protein is CSVSVTDTPPELFF. The CDR3 bases are TGCAGCGTTTCGGTCACAGACACACCACCTGAGCTGTTTTTT.